This TCR beta chain was identified during a study of T-cell reconstitution after alpha-beta-depleted transplantation in children. Study conclusions and caveats: At day 60, the high TCRbeta diversity found in some patients originated from recipient T cells and thymic progenitors that had survived. T cells produced anew were the main source of T-cell counts and diversity one year after transplant. In patients about two months after transplant, alpha-beta T cells reportedly arose from several hundred expanded graft clones.

The authors prepared the TCRbeta library with unique molecular identifiers. TCRdb re-called the PCR reads through MiXCR, storing one row per CDR3 protein. The sample includes 300,000 or so distinct CDR3 sequences, roughly 21% seen only once; the top ten take approximately 10%. Regarding this clonotype: Its cognate antigen is unknown.

The germline V gene encodes CDR1 SGDLS and CDR2 YYNGEE. V was clipped by 2 bases and J by 4 bases, with 13 bases between them. CDR3 size: 14 residues. The sample consisted of PBMCs, mostly from graft donor cells, taken 180 days after TCRalphabeta/CD19-depleted stem cell transplant. The TCR was taken from a male patient younger than 18 who had a stem cell transplant for acute lymphoblastic leukemia, so the T cells may come from the graft donor. The rearrangement uses TRBV9 and TRBJ2-7; D perhaps matches TRBD1 (5 bases). The chain's CDR3 is CASSVTDTTYEQYF. The CDR3 DNA sequence: TGTGCCAGCAGCGTGACAGATACTACGTACGAGCAGTACTTC.